The rows below give T cell receptor beta chains drawn from one sample of a study of cytomegalovirus exposure and HLA in healthy donors. Profiling relied on immunoSEQ multiplex PCR, and the TCRdb table lists in-frame clones only, not all of them. Of 97,000 or so clones in the sample, less than 90% are singletons; the top ten hold just over 2.5%. Sequenced material: PBMCs. The receptors were gathered from a man aged 40-55 years in good health and CMV-seronegative. CDR3s include the opening cysteine and the closing phenylalanine or tryptophan. The D gene is left open where the match is weak. For some rows the clone size is stated as once, few or many, or as a class when expanded; others skip it.

CDR3 protein	CDR3 DNA	D gene	V gene	J gene	clone size
CASSREAGLAGGNQETQYF	TGCGCCAGCAGCCGAGAGGCGGGACTAGCGGGGGGGAATCAAGAGACCCAGTACTTC	TRBD2	TRBV4-1	TRBJ2-5	few
CSVEGQGAEAFF	TGCAGCGTTGAAGGGCAGGGGGCTGAAGCTTTCTTT	TRBD1	TRBV29-1	TRBJ1-1	NA
CASSYLDTDEKLFF	TGTGCCAGCAGTTACCTGGACACCGATGAAAAACTGTTTTTT	NA	TRBV6-6	TRBJ1-4	few
CASSSLTGQGEQYF	TGTGCCAGCAGCTCCCTGACAGGTCAGGGTGAGCAGTACTTC	NA	TRBV11-2	TRBJ2-7	NA
CASSLAHGEKLFF	TGTGCCAGCAGCTTGGCGCATGGCGAAAAACTGTTTTTT	NA	TRBV5-5	TRBJ1-4	NA
CASSAGFASPLHF	TGTGCCAGCAGTGCAGGGTTCGCTTCACCCCTCCACTTT	NA	TRBV7-3	TRBJ1-6	few
CASSLDRGSGAGLNEQYF	TGTGCCAGCAGCCTGGACCGGGGCTCGGGAGCGGGGTTGAACGAGCAGTACTTC	TRBD2	TRBV4-2	TRBJ2-7	few
CASSYSLGQGAYEQYF	TGTGCCAGCAGTTACTCCCTGGGACAGGGGGCCTACGAGCAGTACTTC	TRBD1	TRBV6-5	TRBJ2-7	few
CASSHRDLKPQTGELFF	TGTGCCAGCAGTCACCGGGATCTAAAACCCCAAACCGGGGAGCTGTTTTTT	NA	TRBV2	TRBJ2-2	NA
CASSLGTGREKLFF	TGTGCCAGCAGCTTAGGGACAGGGCGGGAAAAACTGTTTTTT	TRBD1	TRBV7-9	TRBJ1-4	NA
CSSSNPPPRGTQYF	TGTTCCAGCAGTAATCCCCCCCCCAGGGGCACCCAGTACTTC	NA	TRBV7-9	TRBJ2-7	NA
CATSREGRDTQYF	TGCGCCACCTCGCGGGAGGGCCGGGATACGCAGTATTTT	TRBD2	TRBV10-2	TRBJ2-3	NA
CASEPRQGGYNEQFF	TGTGCCAGCGAGCCCCGACAGGGAGGCTACAATGAGCAGTTCTTC	NA	TRBV5-4	TRBJ2-1	NA
CASSPGTGVYEQYF	TGTGCCAGTAGTCCCGGGACAGGGGTTTACGAGCAGTACTTC	TRBD1	TRBV19	TRBJ2-7	NA
CASSFPGGPETQYF	TGTGCCAGCAGCTTTCCAGGGGGCCCCGAGACCCAGTACTTC	TRBD1	TRBV5-4	TRBJ2-5	NA